The sample holds a few counts of the clone carrying this T cell receptor (beta chain). The CDR3 contains 14 residues. Germline V gene lookup returns CDR1 MNHEY and CDR2 SVGAGI. After removal of 6 bases from V and 3 bases from J, the junction contained 5 bases not matched to a gene. The sample originates from a study of blood T cell repertoires in COVID-19. Study-level information: Italy, Spain and the United States were the sources of the convalescent and acute COVID-19 samples.

Using immunoSEQ multiplex PCR, the repertoire was profiled, and TCRdb retains in-frame clones only, with some absent. The data contain 30,000 to 45,000 clones, less than 95% of them singletons. The TCR originated in a human donor in a cohort sampled during active COVID-19. The chain combines TRBV6-5 with TRBJ1-2, with 9 bases identical to TRBD1. The source material was peripheral blood. The CDR3 loop reads CASRGTGLDYGYTF. The DNA for the CDR3 is TGTGCCAGCAGGGGGACAGGGTTGGACTATGGCTACACCTTC.